The 26 T cell receptor beta chains in this list originate from one sample, sequenced in a study of Ad26.COV2.S vaccination and SARS-CoV-2 variants. Described treatment: around 19 received Ad26.COV2.S at low or high dose, single or two shots; about 5 received placebo; per-sample allocation not given. Specimen acquisition occurred on day 63 following the initial vaccine or placebo injection. The assay was immunoSEQ multiplex PCR, and TCRdb's table has in-frame clones only and misses some. The data show 300,000 to 350,000 clones, approximately 86% seen once. The input for sequencing was peripheral blood, taken in a trial of Ad26.COV2.S vaccine versus placebo. These receptors were taken from a person aged 18-65 years who received the Ad26.COV2.S COVID-19 vaccine or a placebo.

The V and J genes are TRBV15 and TRBJ1-5, with D hard to call. V lost 0 bases and J lost 5, with 8 bases in between. Germline V gene data show CDR1 as LNHNV and CDR2 as YYDKDF (reference sequence). The CDR3 spans 14 residues. DNA for the CDR3: TGTGCCACCAGCAGAGAGGACGGCGATCAGCCCCAGCATTTT. This codes for CATSREDGDQPQHF.

This clone was observed a handful of times. This chain uses TRBV13 with TRBJ2-7, with no clear D. Trimming removed 5 bases from V and 5 bases from J, with 10 bases in between. This CDR3 contains 12 residues. Germline lookup yields CDR1 PRHDT and CDR2 FYEKMQ (reference sequence). In DNA, the CDR3 is TGTGCCAGCAGCCCCGGAGTGGACGAGCAGTACTTC. Its translation is CASSPGVDEQYF. The full variable domain, rest sourced from reference TRBV13 and TRBJ2-7, is AAGVIQSPRHLIKEKRETATLKCYPIPRHDTVYWYQQGPGQDPQFLISFYEKMQSDKGSIPDRFSAQQFSDYHSELNMSSLELGDSALYFCASSPGVDEQYFGPGTRLTVT.

In its sample, this clone was seen a few times. The genes are TRBV7-2 and TRBJ2-2, with 8 bases matching TRBD2. Trimming at V came to 2 bases and at J to 3 bases, leaving 5 bases not matched to a gene. Germline CDR1 SGHTA, CDR2 FQGNSA. The CDR3 spans 16 residues. The CDR3, as DNA: TGTGCCAGCAGCTTAAGGGGCGGGGGGTACACCGGGGAGCTGTTTTTT. Translating gives CASSLRGGGYTGELFF.

The chain employs TRBV9 and TRBJ2-2; TRBD1 is a possible D gene (6 bases). CDR3 length: 16 amino acids. Per the germline V gene, CDR1 is SGDLS and CDR2 is YYNGEE. The ends were cut back, 4 bases at V and 5 bases at J, with 18 bases in the middle. CDR3 amino acids: CASSPPARGSTGELFF. The DNA of the CDR3 is TGTGCCAGCAGCCCCCCCGCCAGGGGTAGTACCGGGGAGCTGTTTTTT.

The chain has TRBV30 and TRBJ2-3; 7 nucleotides align to TRBD1. CDR3 length equals 13 residues. Germline CDR1 GTSNPN, CDR2 SVGIG (reference sequence). J was trimmed by 3 bases and V by 5 bases; bases with no gene match: 5. The CDR3 nucleotides read TGTGCCTGGCAACAGGGGAAGACAGATACGCAGTATTTT. Translated: CAWQQGKTDTQYF.

V is TRBV5-4 and J is TRBJ1-4; D ambiguous. The CDR3 runs 14 residues. Per the germline V gene, CDR1 is SGHNT and CDR2 is YYREEE (reference sequence). The germline V and J ends were trimmed by 2 bases and 3 bases, with 8 bases remaining between them. The CDR3 DNA is TGTGCCAGCAGCTTCGACGGCGCTAATGAAAAACTGTTTTTT. Translation: CASSFDGANEKLFF. The full variable domain, in which reference TRBV5-4 and TRBJ1-4 provide the parts outside the CDR3, is ETGVTQSPTHLIKTRGQQVTLRCSSQSGHNTVSWYQQALGQGPQFIFQYYREEENGRGNFPPRFSGLQFPNYSSELNVNALELDDSALYLCASSFDGANEKLFFGSGTQLSVL.

V gene TRBV9 combines with J gene TRBJ1-5; D is uncertain. V was shortened by 3 bases and J by 5 bases, with 12 bases between the two germline ends. Germline CDR1 reads SGDLS; CDR2 reads YYNGEE. This CDR3 is built from 14 residues. The CDR3 nucleotides read TGTGCCAGCAGCGCGGGAGGGTGGGATCAGCCCCAGCATTTT. Translated, it gives CASSAGGWDQPQHF.

The J gene is TRBJ1-1, the V gene TRBV6-5, with D tentatively TRBD1 (5 bases). CDR3 length: 13 residues. Trimming pared 6 bases from V and 4 bases from J, leaving 12 bases between. The germline CDR1 and CDR2 sequences are MNHEY and SVGAGI. CDR3 residues: CASRTGTATEAFF. The CDR3 region has the DNA TGTGCCAGCAGAACCGGGACGGCCACTGAAGCTTTCTTT.

The chain joins TRBV7-2 to TRBJ1-5; TRBD1 is a possible D gene (6 bases). The CDR3 extends over 15 amino acids. Germline assignment: CDR1 SGHTA and CDR2 FQGNSA. V lost 0 bases and J lost 2, with 8 bases in between. CDR3 amino acids: CASSLAQGRNQPQHF. Here the CDR3 DNA reads TGTGCCAGCAGCTTAGCGCAGGGGCGCAATCAGCCCCAGCATTTT.

The chain joins TRBV7-9 to TRBJ2-3, with 8 bases matching TRBD2. Losses at the gene ends were 5 bases for V and 2 bases for J; bases not matched to a gene: 9. CDR3 length: 16 amino acids. CDR1 and CDR2 from the germline V gene are SEHNR and FQNEAQ (reference sequence). CDR3 nucleotide sequence: TGTGCCAGCAGCCGGATAGCGGGGACAACCACAGATACGCAGTATTTT. Translation: CASSRIAGTTTDTQYF. Based on the CDR3 plus reference TRBV7-9 and TRBJ2-3, the full variable domain is DTGVSQNPRHKITKRGQNVTFRCDPISEHNRLYWYRQTLGQGPEFLTYFQNEAQLEKSRLLSDRFSAERPKGSFSTLEIQRTEQGDSAMYLCASSRIAGTTTDTQYFGPGTRLTVL.

The rearrangement joins TRBV2 to TRBJ2-5; D ambiguous. The germline gives CDR1 SNHLY, CDR2 FYNNEI. With 3 bases removed from V and 6 bases from J, the gap between germline ends came to 5 bases. The CDR3 runs 11 residues. The CDR3 sequence: CASSERQTQYF. CDR3 bases: TGTGCCAGCAGTGAGAGGCAGACCCAGTACTTC.

This clone has a handful of counts. This sequence joins TRBV7-8 and TRBJ1-1; D remains ambiguous. Germline V gives CDR1 SGHVS, CDR2 FQNEAQ. Trimming shortened V by 5 bases and J by 5 bases, and 12 bases separated the two germline ends. CDR3 length equals 13 residues. The CDR3 reads CASSPRLTTEAFF. CDR3 DNA sequence: TGTGCCAGCAGCCCCCGGTTGACGACTGAAGCTTTCTTT. Filled out from reference TRBV7-8 and TRBJ1-1, the complete variable domain reads GAGVSQSPRYKVAKRGQDVALRCDPISGHVSLFWYQQALGQGPEFLTYFQNEAQLDKSGLPSDRFFAERPEGSVSTLKIQRTQQEDSAVYLCASSPRLTTEAFFGQGTRLTVV.

This clone showed up just a few times. The chain carries TRBV9 and TRBJ2-3, with D possibly TRBD2 on 6 matching bases. The CDR3 covers 16 residues. Trimming cost V 0 bases and J 0 bases, with 11 bases left between them. From germline, CDR1 is SGDLS and CDR2 YYNGEE. DNA for the CDR3: TGTGCCAGCAGCGTAGGGCCAGCGGGCAGCACAGATACGCAGTATTTT. Its protein product is CASSVGPAGSTDTQYF.

This chain joins TRBV9 and TRBJ2-1, with TRBD1 identical over 10 bases. Germline CDR1 is SGDLS and CDR2 is YYNGEE. The CDR3 extends over 19 amino acids. With V trimmed by 3 bases and J by 4 bases, 16 bases remained unmatched. The CDR3 spells CASSEKSGQGSRVYNEQFF. CDR3 sequence (DNA): TGTGCCAGCAGCGAGAAGTCGGGACAGGGGTCGCGGGTATACAATGAGCAGTTCTTC.

V and J are TRBV7-6 and TRBJ1-6; D perhaps matches TRBD1 (6 bases). V dropped 5 bases and J dropped 6 bases, with 14 bases sitting between them. The CDR3 is made up of 15 amino acids. Germline V gives CDR1 SGHVS, CDR2 FNYEAQ. The CDR3 nucleotides read TGTGCCAGCAGCCACGGGGACATCGGTAATTCACCCCTCCACTTT. It translates to CASSHGDIGNSPLHF.

The V gene is TRBV11-2, the J gene TRBJ2-3, with D perhaps TRBD2 (6 bases). Trimming shortened V by 0 bases and J by 14 bases, and 15 bases separated the two germline ends. This CDR3 has 13 residues. CDR1 is SGHAT, CDR2 FQNNGV, per germline. CDR3 nucleotide sequence: TGTGCCAGCAGCTTAGATCTAGACGGTAGCGGGTATTTT. Its translation is CASSLDLDGSGYF.

The chain has TRBV18 and TRBJ1-3; D call uncertain. Trimming took 1 base from V and 8 from J, leaving 6 bases between them. Per the germline V gene, CDR1 is KGHSH and CDR2 is LQKENI. CDR3 length: 12 residues. CDR3 bases: TGTGCCAGCTCACCACGGGAGGACACCATATATTTT. This gives the protein CASSPREDTIYF.

The chain is built from TRBV5-1 and TRBJ1-5; 8 bases match TRBD1. The J segment lost 0 bases and the V segment lost 3 bases, leaving 8 bases of the junction unmatched. The germline gives CDR1 SGHRS, CDR2 YFSETQ. The CDR3 has 17 amino acids. The CDR3 bases are TGCGCCAGCAGCTACCCAAGGACAGGGAATAGCAATCAGCCCCAGCATTTT. It translates to CASSYPRTGNSNQPQHF.

The chain couples TRBV6-5 to TRBJ2-4, with D perhaps TRBD1 (5 bases). With 6 bases removed from V and 8 bases from J, the gap between germline ends came to 14 bases. The CDR3 spans 13 residues. Germline CDR1 MNHEY, CDR2 SVGAGI. This chain's CDR3 is CASRYSQGDIQYF. The CDR3 DNA is TGTGCCAGCAGGTACAGCCAGGGTGACATTCAGTACTTC.

The chain joins TRBV6-5 to TRBJ1-2, with D possibly matching TRBD1 (6 bases). Trimming took 6 bases from V and 4 from J, leaving 18 bases between them. This CDR3 is 15 amino acids long. Germline loops: CDR1 MNHEY, CDR2 SVGAGI. The CDR3 DNA reads as TGTGCCAGCAGACCCACAGGGAACTCGGTCTATGGCTACACCTTC. This sequence encodes CASRPTGNSVYGYTF.

This chain joins TRBV6-5 and TRBJ1-2; TRBD1 matches 9 bases. V shed 2 bases and J 5 bases; nucleotides not matched to a gene: 9. This CDR3 contains 16 residues. Per germline, CDR1 MNHEY and CDR2 SVGAGI. DNA for the CDR3: TGTGCCAGCAGTTACGGAAGGGACAGGGTCTATTATGGCTACACCTTC. Protein product: CASSYGRDRVYYGYTF.

The V call is TRBV11-2, the J call TRBJ1-2; D is ambiguous. With 1 base removed from V and 2 bases from J, the gap between germline ends came to 14 bases. CDR3 length equals 16 residues. The germline V gene encodes CDR1 SGHAT and CDR2 FQNNGV. CDR3 loop: CASSLAAPGLNYGYTF. The CDR3 region has the DNA TGTGCCAGCAGCTTAGCAGCCCCCGGCCTAAACTATGGCTACACCTTC.

This chain uses TRBV4-1 with TRBJ1-5; no definite D call. Per the germline V gene, CDR1 is MGHRA and CDR2 is YSYEKL. The V end was cut by 4 bases, the J end by 0 bases, with 13 bases between. The CDR3 contains 16 residues. CDR3 residues: CASSLESPLSNQPQHF. The CDR3 nucleotides are TGCGCCAGCAGCCTCGAGTCGCCCCTTAGCAATCAGCCCCAGCATTTT.

The chain links TRBV4-1 to TRBJ2-1; TRBD2 matches 8 bases. The germline V gene has CDR1 MGHRA and CDR2 YSYEKL. The CDR3 length is 16 residues. V gave up 7 bases and J gave up 4 bases; unmatched junction bases: 12. The CDR3 bases are TGCGCCAGCAACCCTGACGTCGTAGCGGGGTACAATGAGCAGTTCTTC. Encoded protein: CASNPDVVAGYNEQFF.

The gene calls are TRBV18 and TRBJ1-2; D not resolved. CDR1 and CDR2 (germline): KGHSH, LQKENI. V lost 1 base and J 3 bases, leaving 6 bases between the germline ends. The CDR3 runs 13 residues. Here the CDR3 reads CASSPQDYYGYTF. The CDR3 DNA is TGTGCCAGCTCACCACAGGATTACTATGGCTACACCTTC.

The gene calls are TRBV10-3 and TRBJ2-3, with 12 bases matching TRBD1. The germline CDR1 and CDR2 sequences are ENHRY and SYGVKD. J gave up 3 bases and V 4 bases, and 2 bases lay outside the gene matches. This CDR3 has 15 residues. The CDR3 loop is CAISGGQGATDTQYF. CDR3 coding DNA: TGTGCCATCAGTGGGGGACAGGGGGCTACAGATACGCAGTATTTT.